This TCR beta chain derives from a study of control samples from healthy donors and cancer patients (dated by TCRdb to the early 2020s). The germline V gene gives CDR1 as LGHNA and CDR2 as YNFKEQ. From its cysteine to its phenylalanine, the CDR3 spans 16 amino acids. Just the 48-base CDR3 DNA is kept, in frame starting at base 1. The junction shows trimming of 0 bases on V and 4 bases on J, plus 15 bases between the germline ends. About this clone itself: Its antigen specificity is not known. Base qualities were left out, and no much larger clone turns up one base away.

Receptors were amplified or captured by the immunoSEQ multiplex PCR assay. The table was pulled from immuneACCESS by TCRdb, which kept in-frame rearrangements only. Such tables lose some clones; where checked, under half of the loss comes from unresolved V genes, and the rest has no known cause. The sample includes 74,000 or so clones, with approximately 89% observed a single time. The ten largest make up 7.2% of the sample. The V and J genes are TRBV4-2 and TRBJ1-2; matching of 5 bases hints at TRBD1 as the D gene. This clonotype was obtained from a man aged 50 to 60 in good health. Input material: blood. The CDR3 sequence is CASSQDYRGERYGYTF. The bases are TGTGCCAGCAGCCAAGACTACAGAGGGGAGCGCTATGGCTACACCTTC.